The 15 T cell receptor beta chains given below trace back to one sample, sequenced in a study of shared clonotypes between healthy human individuals. The data were produced by immunoSEQ multiplex PCR, yet TCRdb's version contains in-frame clones alone and is incomplete. The table has about 980,000 clones, 60% to 85% seen once; the top ten hold approximately 1.5%. Sequences were obtained from memory CD4+ T cells sorted from blood. Subset noted: CD45RA-negative fraction. Receptors were obtained from a man between 18 and 35 years old in good health.

The chain is built from TRBV10-3 and TRBJ2-1; 8 nucleotides match TRBD2. The germline gives CDR1 ENHRY, CDR2 SYGVKD. This CDR3 is 14 amino acids long. V trimming: 4 bases; J trimming: 10 bases; junction bases outside the gene matches: 9. CDR3 residues: CAISAGGPVVEQFF. The CDR3 DNA reads as TGTGCCATCAGTGCGGGGGGGCCAGTAGTCGAGCAGTTCTTC.

This clone was counted a few times. The CDR3 reads CASSKTLSQETQYF. In DNA form, the CDR3 reads TGTGCCAGCAGCAAAACCCTTTCCCAAGAGACCCAGTACTTC. This chain joins TRBV7-2 and TRBJ2-5; D gene ambiguous. V lost 5 bases, J lost 1 base, and 11 bases lay in between. Germline CDR1 is SGHTA and CDR2 is FQGNSA. This CDR3 has 14 residues.

V and J are TRBV4-3 and TRBJ2-5; 12 nucleotides align to TRBD2. Germline V CDR1 and CDR2: LGHNA, YSLEER. The CDR3 length is 17 residues. J was trimmed by 5 bases and V by 1 base; bases with no gene match: 8. The CDR3 DNA reads TGCGCCAGCAGCCAAGTGGCCCGGCTAGCGGGAGGGGAGACCCAGTACTTC. It codes for CASSQVARLAGGETQYF.

The table lists this clone with many counts. V usage is TRBV4-3 and J usage is TRBJ2-6; perhaps TRBD2 as D (5 bases). The CDR3 length is 19 residues. Trimming stripped 0 bases from V and 2 bases from J, with 17 bases between. Germline V gives CDR1 LGHNA, CDR2 YSLEER. In nucleotides, the CDR3 is TGCGCCAGCAGCCAAGATGAGGTTGTGGCGGGTCCTGGGGCCAACGTCCTGACTTTC. This sequence encodes CASSQDEVVAGPGANVLTF.

This chain connects TRBV6-6 to TRBJ1-4, with D possibly being TRBD1 (6 bases). The germline gives CDR1 MNHNY, CDR2 SVGAGI (reference sequence). Trimming stripped 3 bases from V and 5 bases from J, with 16 bases between. This CDR3 comprises 16 residues. CDR3 sequence reads: CASSYLAGQENEKLFF. CDR3 coding DNA: TGTGCCAGCAGTTATCTAGCGGGACAAGAAAATGAAAAACTGTTTTTT.

V gene TRBV12-5 combines with J gene TRBJ1-3; possible D gene TRBD1, 6 bases. The germline V gene has CDR1 LGHNT and CDR2 FRNRAP. There are 15 residues in the CDR3. Trimming took off 1 base at V and 4 bases at J, with 11 bases between the two ends. This CDR3 is CASGLGGGDGNTIYF. The CDR3 DNA follows: TGTGCTAGTGGTTTGGGTGGGGGCGACGGAAACACCATATATTTT.

The chain carries TRBV28 and TRBJ1-5; D is possibly TRBD1 (6 bases). Trimming stripped 6 bases from V and 0 bases from J, with 9 bases between. The length of the CDR3 is 14 residues. Germline values: CDR1 MDHEN, CDR2 SYDVKM. CDR3 protein: CASRGAVSNQPQHF. CDR3 DNA sequence: TGTGCCAGCAGGGGGGCCGTTAGCAATCAGCCCCAGCATTTT.

This chain uses TRBV7-9 with TRBJ1-3; 8 nucleotides agree with TRBD1. The V and J ends lost 5 bases and 2 bases, in that order; junction bases with no gene match: 14. The V gene's germline CDR1 is SEHNR and CDR2 FQNEAQ (reference sequence). The CDR3 spans 18 residues. CDR3: CASSPGQGKGSTGNTIYF. As DNA, the CDR3 is TGTGCCAGCAGCCCCGGACAGGGAAAAGGTAGCACTGGAAACACCATATATTTT.

As DNA, the CDR3 is TGTGCCAGCAGTGAACAATGGGCGGGGGGCAGCTACAATGAGCAGTTCTTC. Encoded protein: CASSEQWAGGSYNEQFF. The V gene is TRBV25-1, the J gene TRBJ2-1; 8 nucleotides match TRBD2. CDR3 size: 17 residues. Germline CDR1 and CDR2: MGHDK and SYGVNS. J lost 3 bases, V lost 2 bases, and 9 bases had no gene match.

The CDR3 region is CASSETGAGRQPQHF. The CDR3 region has the DNA TGTGCCAGTAGCGAGACAGGGGCCGGTCGGCAGCCCCAGCATTTT. The rearrangement joins TRBV19 to TRBJ1-5, with 8 nucleotides matching TRBD1. V shed 6 bases, J shed 7 bases, and the junction held 11 bases outside the gene matches. CDR1 LNHDA and CDR2 SQIVND come from the germline V gene (reference sequence). This CDR3 contains 15 residues.

This chain connects TRBV5-1 to TRBJ2-3; 9 nucleotides match TRBD2. Germline CDR1 reads SGHRS; CDR2 reads YFSETQ. The J segment lost 2 bases and the V segment lost 4 bases, leaving 11 bases of the junction unmatched. The CDR3 sequence is 17 residues long. The CDR3 bases are TGCGCCAGCAGCAAAGTCTTACTAGCGGGCCCCACAGATACGCAGTATTTT. Residues: CASSKVLLAGPTDTQYF.

V is TRBV7-6 and J is TRBJ2-7; D uncertain. The CDR3 runs 15 residues. The germline gives CDR1 SGHVS, CDR2 FNYEAQ. The V end was cut by 6 bases, the J end by 1 base, with 16 bases between. CDR3 in amino acids: CASSLRQGGSYEQYF. Written as DNA, the CDR3 is TGTGCCAGCAGTCTCCGACAAGGTGGTTCCTACGAGCAGTACTTC. Based on the CDR3 plus reference TRBV7-6 and TRBJ2-7, the full variable domain is GAGVSQSPRYKVTKRGQDVALRCDPISGHVSLYWYRQALGQGPEFLTYFNYEAQQDKSGLPNDRFSAERPEGSISTLTIQRTEQRDSAMYRCASSLRQGGSYEQYFGPGTRLTVT.

This clone was seen once. The V and J genes are TRBV6-5 and TRBJ2-7; D is undetermined. In germline, CDR1 is MNHEY, CDR2 SVGAGI. Trimming removed 4 bases at V and 3 bases at J, with 10 bases between. This CDR3 comprises 13 residues. The CDR3 loop reads CASSSGRVYEQYF. DNA of the CDR3: TGTGCCAGCAGTTCTGGAAGGGTCTACGAGCAGTACTTC.

This chain connects TRBV30 to TRBJ1-4; D unresolved. The CDR3 extends over 11 amino acids. CDR1 and CDR2 from the germline V gene are GTSNPN and SVGIG (reference sequence). The V end was cut by 4 bases, the J end by 3 bases, with 3 bases between. The CDR3 loop is CAWKANEKLFF. In DNA, the CDR3 is TGTGCCTGGAAAGCTAATGAAAAACTGTTTTTT.

V usage is TRBV28 and J usage is TRBJ1-2; D gene unclear. CDR1 is MDHEN, CDR2 SYDVKM, per germline. The CDR3 has 15 residues. The V gene lost 3 bases and the J gene lost 6 bases, with 17 bases spanning the gap. The CDR3 DNA sequence: TGTGCCAGCAGTTTTGTGTCATCAAAAAAGCATGGCTACACCTTC. Translated: CASSFVSSKKHGYTF.